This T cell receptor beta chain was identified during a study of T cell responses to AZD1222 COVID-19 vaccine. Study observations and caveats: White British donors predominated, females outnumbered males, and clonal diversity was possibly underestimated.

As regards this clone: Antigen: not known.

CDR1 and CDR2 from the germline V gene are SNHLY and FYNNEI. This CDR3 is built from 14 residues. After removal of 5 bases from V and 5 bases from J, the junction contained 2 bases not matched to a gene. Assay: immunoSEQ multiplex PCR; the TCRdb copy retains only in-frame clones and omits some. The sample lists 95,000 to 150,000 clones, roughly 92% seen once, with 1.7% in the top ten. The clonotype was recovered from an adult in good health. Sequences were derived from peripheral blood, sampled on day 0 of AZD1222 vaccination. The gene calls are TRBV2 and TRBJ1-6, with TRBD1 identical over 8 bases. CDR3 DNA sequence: TGTGCCAGCAGTAACAGGGGGGATAATTCACCCCTCCACTTT. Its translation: CASSNRGDNSPLHF. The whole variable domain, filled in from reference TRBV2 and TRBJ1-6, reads EPEVTQTPSHQVTQMGQEVILRCVPISNHLYFYWYRQILGQKVEFLVSFYNNEISEKSEIFDDQFSVERPDGSNFTLKIRSTKLEDSAMYFCASSNRGDNSPLHFGNGTRLTVT.